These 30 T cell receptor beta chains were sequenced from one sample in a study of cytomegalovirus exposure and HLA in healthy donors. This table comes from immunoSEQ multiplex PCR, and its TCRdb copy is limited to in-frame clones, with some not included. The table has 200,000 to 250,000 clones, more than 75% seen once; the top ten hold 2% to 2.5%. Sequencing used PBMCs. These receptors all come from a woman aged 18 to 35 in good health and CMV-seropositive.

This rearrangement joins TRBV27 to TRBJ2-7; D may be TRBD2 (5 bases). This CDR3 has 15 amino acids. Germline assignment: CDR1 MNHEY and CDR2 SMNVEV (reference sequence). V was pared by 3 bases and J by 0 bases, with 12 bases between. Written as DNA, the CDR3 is TGTGCCAGCAGTTTGTCGACCGGGATCTCCTACGAGCAGTACTTC. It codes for CASSLSTGISYEQYF.

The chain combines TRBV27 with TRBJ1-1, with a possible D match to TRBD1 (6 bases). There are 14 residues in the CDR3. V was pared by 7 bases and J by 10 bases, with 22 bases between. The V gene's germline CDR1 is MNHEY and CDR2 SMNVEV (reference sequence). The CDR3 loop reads CASTSTLGGAGAFF. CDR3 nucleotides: TGTGCCAGCACCTCCACACTTGGGGGGGCTGGAGCTTTCTTT.

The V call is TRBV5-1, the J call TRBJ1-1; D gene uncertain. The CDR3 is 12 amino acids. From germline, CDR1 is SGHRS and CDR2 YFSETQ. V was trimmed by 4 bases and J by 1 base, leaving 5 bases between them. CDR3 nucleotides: TGCGCCAGCAGCGGGAGGAACACTGAAGCTTTCTTT. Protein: CASSGRNTEAFF.

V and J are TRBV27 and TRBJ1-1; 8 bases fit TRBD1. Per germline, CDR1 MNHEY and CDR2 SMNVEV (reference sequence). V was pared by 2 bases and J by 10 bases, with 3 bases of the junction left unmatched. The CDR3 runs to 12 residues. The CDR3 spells CASSLGRGPAFF. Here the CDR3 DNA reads TGTGCCAGCAGTTTAGGCAGGGGGCCAGCTTTCTTT.

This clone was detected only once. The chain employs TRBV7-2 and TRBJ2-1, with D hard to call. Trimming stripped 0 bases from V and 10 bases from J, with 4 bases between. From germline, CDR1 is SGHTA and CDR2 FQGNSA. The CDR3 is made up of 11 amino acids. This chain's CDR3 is CASSLAYEQFF. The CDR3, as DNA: TGTGCCAGCAGCTTAGCCTACGAGCAGTTCTTC.

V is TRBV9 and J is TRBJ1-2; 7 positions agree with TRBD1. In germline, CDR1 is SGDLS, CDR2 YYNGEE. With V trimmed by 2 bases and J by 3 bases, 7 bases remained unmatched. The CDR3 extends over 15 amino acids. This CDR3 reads CASSVNRGSDYGYTF. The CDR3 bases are TGTGCCAGCAGCGTCAACAGGGGATCCGACTATGGCTACACCTTC.

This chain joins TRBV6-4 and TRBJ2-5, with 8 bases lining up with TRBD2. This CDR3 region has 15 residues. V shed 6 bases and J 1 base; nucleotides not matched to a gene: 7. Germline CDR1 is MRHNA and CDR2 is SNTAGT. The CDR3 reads CASSLGAGAQETQYF. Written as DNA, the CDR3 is TGTGCCAGCAGCCTAGGAGCGGGAGCCCAAGAGACCCAGTACTTC.

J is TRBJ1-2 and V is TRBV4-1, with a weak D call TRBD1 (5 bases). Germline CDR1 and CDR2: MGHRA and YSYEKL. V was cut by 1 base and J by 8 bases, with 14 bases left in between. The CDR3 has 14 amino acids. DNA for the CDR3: TGCGCCAGCAGCCAAGTGGCCCAGGGCGACGGCTACACCTTC. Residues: CASSQVAQGDGYTF.

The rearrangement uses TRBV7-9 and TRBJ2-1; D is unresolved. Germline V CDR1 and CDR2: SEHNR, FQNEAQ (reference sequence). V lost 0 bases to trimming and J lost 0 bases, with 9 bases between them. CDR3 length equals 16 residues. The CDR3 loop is CASSLAVLNSYNEQFF. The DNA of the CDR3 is TGTGCCAGCAGCTTAGCTGTTCTTAACTCCTACAATGAGCAGTTCTTC. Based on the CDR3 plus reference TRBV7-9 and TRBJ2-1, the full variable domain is DTGVSQNPRHKITKRGQNVTFRCDPISEHNRLYWYRQTLGQGPEFLTYFQNEAQLEKSRLLSDRFSAERPKGSFSTLEIQRTEQGDSAMYLCASSLAVLNSYNEQFFGPGTRLTVL.

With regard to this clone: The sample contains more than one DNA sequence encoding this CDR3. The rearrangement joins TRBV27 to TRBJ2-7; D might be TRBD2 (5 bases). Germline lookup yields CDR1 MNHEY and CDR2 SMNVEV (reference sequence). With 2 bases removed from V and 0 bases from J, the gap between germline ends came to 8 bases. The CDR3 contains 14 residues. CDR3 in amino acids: CASSLRGPSYEQYF. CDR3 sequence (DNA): TGTGCCAGCAGTTTAAGAGGGCCCTCCTACGAGCAGTACTTC.

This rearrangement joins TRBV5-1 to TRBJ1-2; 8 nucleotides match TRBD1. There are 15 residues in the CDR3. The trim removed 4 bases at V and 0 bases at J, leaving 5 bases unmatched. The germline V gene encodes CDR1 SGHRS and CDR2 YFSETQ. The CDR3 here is CASSPTGGANYGYTF. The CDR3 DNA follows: TGCGCCAGCAGCCCAACAGGGGGAGCTAACTATGGCTACACCTTC.

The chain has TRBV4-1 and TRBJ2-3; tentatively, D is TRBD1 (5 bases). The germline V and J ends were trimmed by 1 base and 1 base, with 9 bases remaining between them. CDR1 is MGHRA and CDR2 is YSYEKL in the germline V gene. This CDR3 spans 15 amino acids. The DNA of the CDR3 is TGCGCCAGCAGCCAAGTGGTACAGGGCACAGATACGCAGTATTTT. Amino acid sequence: CASSQVVQGTDTQYF.

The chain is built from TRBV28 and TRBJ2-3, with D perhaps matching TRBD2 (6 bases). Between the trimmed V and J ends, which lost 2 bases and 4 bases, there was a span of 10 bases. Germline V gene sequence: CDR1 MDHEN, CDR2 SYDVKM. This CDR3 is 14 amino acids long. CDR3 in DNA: TGTGCCAGCAGTTTAGATTCGGGGGCAGATACGCAGTATTTT. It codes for CASSLDSGADTQYF.

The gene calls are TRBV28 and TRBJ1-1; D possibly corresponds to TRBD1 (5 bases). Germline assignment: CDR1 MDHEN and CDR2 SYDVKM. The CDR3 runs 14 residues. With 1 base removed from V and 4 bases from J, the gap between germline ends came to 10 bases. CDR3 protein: CASSLLGLGTEAFF. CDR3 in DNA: TGTGCCAGCAGTTTATTGGGACTTGGCACTGAAGCTTTCTTT.

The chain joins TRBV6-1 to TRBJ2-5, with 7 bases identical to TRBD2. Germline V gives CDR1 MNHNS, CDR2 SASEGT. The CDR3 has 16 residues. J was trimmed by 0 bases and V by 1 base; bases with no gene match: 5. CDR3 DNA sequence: TGTGCCAGCAGTGAAGGGCTAGCGGAGTACCAAGAGACCCAGTACTTC. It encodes CASSEGLAEYQETQYF.

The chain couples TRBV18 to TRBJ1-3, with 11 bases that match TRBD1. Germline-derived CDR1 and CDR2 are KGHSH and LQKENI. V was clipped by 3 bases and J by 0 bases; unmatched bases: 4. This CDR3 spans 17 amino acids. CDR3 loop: CASSPGTGGFSGNTIYF. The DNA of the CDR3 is TGTGCCAGCTCACCCGGGACAGGGGGTTTCTCTGGAAACACCATATATTTT.

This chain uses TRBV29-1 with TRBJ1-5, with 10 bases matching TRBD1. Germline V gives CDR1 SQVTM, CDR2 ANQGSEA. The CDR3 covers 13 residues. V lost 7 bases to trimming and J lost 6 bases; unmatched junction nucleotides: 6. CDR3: CSGGQGGGQPQHF. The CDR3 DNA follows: TGCAGCGGCGGACAGGGGGGGGGTCAGCCCCAGCATTTT.

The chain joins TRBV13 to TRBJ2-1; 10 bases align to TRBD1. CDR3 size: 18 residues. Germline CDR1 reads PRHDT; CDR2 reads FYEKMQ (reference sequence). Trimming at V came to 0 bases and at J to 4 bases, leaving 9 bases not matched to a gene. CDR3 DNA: TGTGCCAGCAGCTTAGGATTCACCGGGACAGGGGAATACAATGAGCAGTTCTTC. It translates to CASSLGFTGTGEYNEQFF.

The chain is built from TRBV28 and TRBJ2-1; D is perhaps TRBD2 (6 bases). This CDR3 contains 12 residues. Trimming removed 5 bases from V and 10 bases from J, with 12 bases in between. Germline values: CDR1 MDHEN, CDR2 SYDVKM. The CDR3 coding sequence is TGTGCCAGCAGTCTTGCCGGGGGAGAGCAGTTCTTC. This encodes CASSLAGGEQFF.

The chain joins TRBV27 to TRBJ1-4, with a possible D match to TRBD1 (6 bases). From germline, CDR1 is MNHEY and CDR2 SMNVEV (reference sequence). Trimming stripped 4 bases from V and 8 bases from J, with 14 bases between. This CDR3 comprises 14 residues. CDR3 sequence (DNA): TGTGCCAGCAGTTCTAACAGGGCCTACGAAAAACTGTTTTTT. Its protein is CASSSNRAYEKLFF.

The CDR3 is CASSLAKSDTQYF. The CDR3 region has the DNA TGTGCCAGCTCCCTAGCAAAGTCCGATACGCAGTATTTT. This chain joins TRBV18 and TRBJ2-3, with a tentative D call TRBD2 (5 bases). The V end was cut by 6 bases, the J end by 6 bases, with 13 bases between. Germline values: CDR1 KGHSH, CDR2 LQKENI. The CDR3 covers 13 residues.

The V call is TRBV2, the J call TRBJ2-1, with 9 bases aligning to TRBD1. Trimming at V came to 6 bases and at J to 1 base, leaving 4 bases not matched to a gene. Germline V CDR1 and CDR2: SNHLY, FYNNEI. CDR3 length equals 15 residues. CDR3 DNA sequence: TGTGCCAGCAGCTACAGGGGGCCGTCCTACAATGAGCAGTTCTTC. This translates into CASSYRGPSYNEQFF.

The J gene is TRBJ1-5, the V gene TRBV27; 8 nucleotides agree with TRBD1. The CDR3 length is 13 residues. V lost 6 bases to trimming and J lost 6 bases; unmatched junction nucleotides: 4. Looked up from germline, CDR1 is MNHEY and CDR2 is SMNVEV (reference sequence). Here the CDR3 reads CASRAGGTQPQHF. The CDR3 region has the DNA TGTGCCAGCAGAGCAGGGGGCACTCAGCCCCAGCATTTT.

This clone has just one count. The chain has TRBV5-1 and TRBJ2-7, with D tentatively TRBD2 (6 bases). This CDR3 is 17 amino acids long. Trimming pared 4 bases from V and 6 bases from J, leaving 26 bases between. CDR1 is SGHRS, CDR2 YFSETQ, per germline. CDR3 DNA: TGCGCCAGCAGCCTGCCAGATGTGCGGGGACGGGGAGGCGAGCAGTACTTC. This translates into CASSLPDVRGRGGEQYF.

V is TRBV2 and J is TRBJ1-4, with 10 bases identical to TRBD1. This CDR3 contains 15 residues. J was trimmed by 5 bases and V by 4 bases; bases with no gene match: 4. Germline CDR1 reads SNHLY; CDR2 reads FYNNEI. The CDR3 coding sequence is TGTGCCAGCAGTGCGCCGACAGGGGGCAATGAAAAACTGTTTTTT. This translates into CASSAPTGGNEKLFF.

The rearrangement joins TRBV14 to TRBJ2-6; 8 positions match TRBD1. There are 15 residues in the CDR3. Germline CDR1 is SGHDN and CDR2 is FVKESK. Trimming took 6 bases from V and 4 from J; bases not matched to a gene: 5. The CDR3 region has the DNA TGTGCCAGCAGTCGGACAGGGATCGGGGCCAACGTCCTGACTTTC. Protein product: CASSRTGIGANVLTF.

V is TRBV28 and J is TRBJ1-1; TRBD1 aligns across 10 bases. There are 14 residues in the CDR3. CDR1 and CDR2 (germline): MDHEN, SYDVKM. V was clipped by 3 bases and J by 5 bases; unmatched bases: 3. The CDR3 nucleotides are TGTGCCAGCAGTTTGTGGACAGGGGGGACTGAAGCTTTCTTT. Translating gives CASSLWTGGTEAFF.

The CDR3 DNA follows: TGTGCCAGCAGCTCATGGACAGGGGGCACTGAAGCTTTCTTT. Residues: CASSSWTGGTEAFF. V gene TRBV7-9 combines with J gene TRBJ1-1, with TRBD1 identical over 10 bases. With 4 bases clipped from V and 4 bases from J, the junction kept 3 bases outside the gene matches. CDR1 and CDR2 (germline): SEHNR, FQNEAQ (reference sequence). The CDR3 extends over 14 amino acids.

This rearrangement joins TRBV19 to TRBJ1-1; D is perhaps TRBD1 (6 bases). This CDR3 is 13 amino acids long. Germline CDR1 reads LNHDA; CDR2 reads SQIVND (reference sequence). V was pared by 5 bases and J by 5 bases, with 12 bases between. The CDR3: CASSEAQGTEAFF. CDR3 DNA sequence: TGTGCCAGTAGTGAAGCTCAGGGGACTGAAGCTTTCTTT.

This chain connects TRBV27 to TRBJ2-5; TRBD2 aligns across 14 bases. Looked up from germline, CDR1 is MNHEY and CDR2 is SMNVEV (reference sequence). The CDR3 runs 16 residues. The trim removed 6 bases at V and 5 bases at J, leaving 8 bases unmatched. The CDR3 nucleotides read TGTGCCAGCAGGCAAAAAGGGACTAGCGGGAGTGAGACCCAGTACTTC. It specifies CASRQKGTSGSETQYF.